These 3 T cell receptor beta chains were all obtained from the same sample, sequenced in a study of Ad26.COV2.S vaccination and SARS-CoV-2 variants. Stated treatment: around 19 received Ad26.COV2.S at low or high dose, single or two shots; about 5 received placebo; per-sample allocation not given. Collection of samples fell on day 63 after the first vaccine or placebo injection. Measured with immunoSEQ multiplex PCR; TCRdb has only the in-frame clones, and not every one. Seen here are roughly 420,000 clones, 85% to 90% observed once, and the top ten hold about 4%. The sequences come from peripheral blood, collected in a trial of Ad26.COV2.S vaccine versus placebo. The receptors derive from a person between 18 and 65 years old who received the Ad26.COV2.S COVID-19 vaccine or a placebo.

This chain connects TRBV28 to TRBJ1-3; D uncertain. V lost 5 bases and J lost 13, with 15 bases in between. The CDR3 consists of 12 residues. Germline V gene data show CDR1 as MDHEN and CDR2 as SYDVKM. The CDR3 region has the DNA TGTGCCAGCAGTCCCATTAGAACCTCTATATATTTT. This codes for CASSPIRTSIYF.

CDR3 loop: CSVEDKGNTEAFF. CDR3 DNA sequence: TGCAGCGTTGAAGACAAGGGGAACACTGAAGCTTTCTTT. This chain uses TRBV29-1 with TRBJ1-1; D is unclear. Trimming took 0 bases from V and 1 from J, leaving 6 bases between them. Germline V CDR1 and CDR2: SQVTM, ANQGSEA. This CDR3 has 13 amino acids.

This clone was seen only once. The chain has TRBV7-2 and TRBJ2-4, with 13 bases aligning to TRBD2. The V gene's germline CDR1 is SGHTA and CDR2 FQGNSA. The J segment lost 8 bases and the V segment lost 5 bases, leaving 9 bases of the junction unmatched. The CDR3 is 16 residues long. CDR3 DNA sequence: TGTGCCAGCAGCCCAAGGACTAGCGGGGGTGTCGACATTCAGTACTTC. It yields the protein CASSPRTSGGVDIQYF. Full variable domain (remainder filled in from reference TRBV7-2 and TRBJ2-4): GAGVSQSPSNKVTEKGKDVELRCDPISGHTALYWYRQSLGQGLEFLIYFQGNSAPDKSGLPSDRFSAERTGGSVSTLTIQRTQQEDSAVYLCASSPRTSGGVDIQYFGAGTRLSVL.